The 12 T cell receptor beta chains reported below all come from one sample, sequenced in a study of cytomegalovirus exposure and HLA in healthy donors. Primers included in the PCR were 60 Vbeta and 13 Jbeta primers. Some clones are missing from TCRdb's copy, which holds only in-frame ones; the method was immunoSEQ multiplex PCR. The repertoire holds 250,000 or so clones, about 83% seen once, with around 1.4% in the top ten. Sequenced: PBMCs. The receptor set was obtained from a human donor in good health.

The chain combines TRBV28 with TRBJ2-6, with D perhaps matching TRBD1 (5 bases). V was clipped by 4 bases and J by 0 bases, with 13 bases between them. CDR1 and CDR2 from the germline V gene are MDHEN and SYDVKM. The CDR3 runs to 17 residues. CDR3 sequence reads: CASSSGANPSGANVLTF. The CDR3 DNA is TGTGCCAGCAGTTCTGGGGCCAACCCCTCTGGGGCCAACGTCCTGACTTTC. The whole variable domain, remainder taken from reference TRBV28 and TRBJ2-6, is DVKVTQSSRYLVKRTGEKVFLECVQDMDHENMFWYRQDPGLGLRLIYFSYDVKMKEKGDIPEGYSVSREKKERFSLILESASTNQTSMYLCASSSGANPSGANVLTFGAGSRLTVL.

The chain recombines TRBV7-2 with TRBJ1-1; D not certain. CDR1 and CDR2 from the germline V gene are SGHTA and FQGNSA. The ends were cut back, 5 bases at V and 0 bases at J, with 10 bases in the middle. This CDR3 is built from 14 residues. CDR3 residues: CASSPRKMNTEAFF. DNA for the CDR3: TGTGCCAGCAGCCCCAGAAAGATGAACACTGAAGCTTTCTTT.

The chain couples TRBV4-1 to TRBJ1-5; D possibly corresponds to TRBD1 (5 bases). The CDR3 runs 15 residues. Trimming pared 4 bases from V and 0 bases from J, leaving 10 bases between. Germline V gives CDR1 MGHRA, CDR2 YSYEKL. The CDR3 sequence: CASSRGTDSNQPQHF. The CDR3 bases are TGCGCCAGCAGCCGCGGGACGGATAGCAATCAGCCCCAGCATTTT.

V is TRBV5-1 and J is TRBJ2-1; D ambiguous. This CDR3 contains 13 residues. From germline, CDR1 is SGHRS and CDR2 YFSETQ. Trimming stripped 0 bases from V and 2 bases from J, with 3 bases between. Here the CDR3 reads CASSLDTYNEQFF. DNA for the CDR3: TGCGCCAGCAGCTTGGACACCTACAATGAGCAGTTCTTC. Based on the CDR3 plus reference TRBV5-1 and TRBJ2-1, the full variable domain is KAGVTQTPRYLIKTRGQQVTLSCSPISGHRSVSWYQQTPGQGLQFLFEYFSETQRNKGNFPGRFSGRQFSNSRSEMNVSTLELGDSALYLCASSLDTYNEQFFGPGTRLTVL.

The chain joins TRBV15 to TRBJ1-5; no definite D call. V dropped 0 bases and J dropped 0 bases, with 9 bases sitting between them. The CDR3 contains 16 residues. Germline CDR1 is LNHNV and CDR2 is YYDKDF (reference sequence). As DNA, the CDR3 is TGTGCCACCAGCAGAGATTCAGCGTATAGCAATCAGCCCCAGCATTTT. Translation: CATSRDSAYSNQPQHF.

This sequence joins TRBV2 and TRBJ2-7; TRBD2 matches at 11 bases. Germline trimming cut 6 bases from V and 3 bases from J; bases unmatched to any gene: 7. Germline CDR1 and CDR2: SNHLY and FYNNEI. CDR3 size: 15 residues. CDR3 amino acids: CASSSGLAGLYEQYF. The DNA for the CDR3 is TGTGCCAGCAGCTCCGGACTAGCGGGTCTCTACGAGCAGTACTTC. Together with reference TRBV2 and TRBJ2-7, the CDR3 gives the full variable domain: EPEVTQTPSHQVTQMGQEVILRCVPISNHLYFYWYRQILGQKVEFLVSFYNNEISEKSEIFDDQFSVERPDGSNFTLKIRSTKLEDSAMYFCASSSGLAGLYEQYFGPGTRLTVT.

This chain uses TRBV7-8 with TRBJ2-1, with D possibly matching TRBD2 (7 bases). Germline V gene lookup returns CDR1 SGHVS and CDR2 FQNEAQ. The V gene lost 5 bases and the J gene lost 2 bases, with 25 bases spanning the gap. The CDR3 is made up of 19 amino acids. The CDR3 region is CASSGSMGRRGPPYNEQFF. CDR3 bases: TGTGCCAGCAGCGGTAGTATGGGGCGGCGGGGGCCCCCCTACAATGAGCAGTTCTTC.

In its sample, this clone was seen once. The chain employs TRBV5-1 and TRBJ1-4; maybe TRBD1 (6 bases). The V gene's germline CDR1 is SGHRS and CDR2 YFSETQ. Trimming removed 0 bases from V and 1 base from J, with 22 bases in between. The CDR3 is 20 amino acids. CDR3 coding DNA: TGCGCCAGCAGCTTGGGGGCAGGGGCGACGGTTTTAGGAACTAATGAAAAACTGTTTTTT. Its protein is CASSLGAGATVLGTNEKLFF.

For the CDR3, the DNA is TGTGCCAGCAGCGTAGAAAGCGGATATTACAATGAGCAGTTCTTC. It is translated as CASSVESGYYNEQFF. V is TRBV9 and J is TRBJ2-1; tentatively, D is TRBD2 (5 bases). Germline CDR1 is SGDLS and CDR2 is YYNGEE. This CDR3 contains 15 residues. V was shortened by 0 bases and J by 4 bases, with 11 bases between the two germline ends.

This clone was picked up one time. The chain joins TRBV13 to TRBJ2-1; 13 positions agree with TRBD2. Per germline, CDR1 PRHDT and CDR2 FYEKMQ (reference sequence). This CDR3 has 18 residues. The V and J ends lost 4 bases and 2 bases, in that order; junction bases with no gene match: 8. The CDR3 sequence: CASSSRTSGSRAYNEQFF. The CDR3 nucleotides read TGTGCCAGCAGCTCACGGACTAGCGGGAGTAGGGCCTACAATGAGCAGTTCTTC. The variable domain in full, with the rest retrieved from reference TRBV13 and TRBJ2-1, is AAGVIQSPRHLIKEKRETATLKCYPIPRHDTVYWYQQGPGQDPQFLISFYEKMQSDKGSIPDRFSAQQFSDYHSELNMSSLELGDSALYFCASSSRTSGSRAYNEQFFGPGTRLTVL.

This sequence joins TRBV6-6 and TRBJ2-3; D is perhaps TRBD1 (5 bases). The germline V and J ends were trimmed by 2 bases and 1 base, with 10 bases remaining between them. The CDR3 is made up of 15 amino acids. Germline lookup yields CDR1 MNHNY and CDR2 SVGAGI (reference sequence). CDR3 protein: CASSYKGHGTDTQYF. The CDR3 coding sequence is TGTGCCAGCAGTTACAAGGGGCATGGCACAGATACGCAGTATTTT.

V usage is TRBV6-5 and J usage is TRBJ2-7; TRBD1 might be the D (6 bases). Germline CDR1 reads MNHEY; CDR2 reads SVGAGI. This CDR3 is 13 amino acids long. V was shortened by 8 bases and J by 5 bases, with 16 bases between the two germline ends. The CDR3 nucleotides are TGTGCCAGCTCCTTGCAGGGGTACAACGAGCAGTACTTC. It codes for CASSLQGYNEQYF.